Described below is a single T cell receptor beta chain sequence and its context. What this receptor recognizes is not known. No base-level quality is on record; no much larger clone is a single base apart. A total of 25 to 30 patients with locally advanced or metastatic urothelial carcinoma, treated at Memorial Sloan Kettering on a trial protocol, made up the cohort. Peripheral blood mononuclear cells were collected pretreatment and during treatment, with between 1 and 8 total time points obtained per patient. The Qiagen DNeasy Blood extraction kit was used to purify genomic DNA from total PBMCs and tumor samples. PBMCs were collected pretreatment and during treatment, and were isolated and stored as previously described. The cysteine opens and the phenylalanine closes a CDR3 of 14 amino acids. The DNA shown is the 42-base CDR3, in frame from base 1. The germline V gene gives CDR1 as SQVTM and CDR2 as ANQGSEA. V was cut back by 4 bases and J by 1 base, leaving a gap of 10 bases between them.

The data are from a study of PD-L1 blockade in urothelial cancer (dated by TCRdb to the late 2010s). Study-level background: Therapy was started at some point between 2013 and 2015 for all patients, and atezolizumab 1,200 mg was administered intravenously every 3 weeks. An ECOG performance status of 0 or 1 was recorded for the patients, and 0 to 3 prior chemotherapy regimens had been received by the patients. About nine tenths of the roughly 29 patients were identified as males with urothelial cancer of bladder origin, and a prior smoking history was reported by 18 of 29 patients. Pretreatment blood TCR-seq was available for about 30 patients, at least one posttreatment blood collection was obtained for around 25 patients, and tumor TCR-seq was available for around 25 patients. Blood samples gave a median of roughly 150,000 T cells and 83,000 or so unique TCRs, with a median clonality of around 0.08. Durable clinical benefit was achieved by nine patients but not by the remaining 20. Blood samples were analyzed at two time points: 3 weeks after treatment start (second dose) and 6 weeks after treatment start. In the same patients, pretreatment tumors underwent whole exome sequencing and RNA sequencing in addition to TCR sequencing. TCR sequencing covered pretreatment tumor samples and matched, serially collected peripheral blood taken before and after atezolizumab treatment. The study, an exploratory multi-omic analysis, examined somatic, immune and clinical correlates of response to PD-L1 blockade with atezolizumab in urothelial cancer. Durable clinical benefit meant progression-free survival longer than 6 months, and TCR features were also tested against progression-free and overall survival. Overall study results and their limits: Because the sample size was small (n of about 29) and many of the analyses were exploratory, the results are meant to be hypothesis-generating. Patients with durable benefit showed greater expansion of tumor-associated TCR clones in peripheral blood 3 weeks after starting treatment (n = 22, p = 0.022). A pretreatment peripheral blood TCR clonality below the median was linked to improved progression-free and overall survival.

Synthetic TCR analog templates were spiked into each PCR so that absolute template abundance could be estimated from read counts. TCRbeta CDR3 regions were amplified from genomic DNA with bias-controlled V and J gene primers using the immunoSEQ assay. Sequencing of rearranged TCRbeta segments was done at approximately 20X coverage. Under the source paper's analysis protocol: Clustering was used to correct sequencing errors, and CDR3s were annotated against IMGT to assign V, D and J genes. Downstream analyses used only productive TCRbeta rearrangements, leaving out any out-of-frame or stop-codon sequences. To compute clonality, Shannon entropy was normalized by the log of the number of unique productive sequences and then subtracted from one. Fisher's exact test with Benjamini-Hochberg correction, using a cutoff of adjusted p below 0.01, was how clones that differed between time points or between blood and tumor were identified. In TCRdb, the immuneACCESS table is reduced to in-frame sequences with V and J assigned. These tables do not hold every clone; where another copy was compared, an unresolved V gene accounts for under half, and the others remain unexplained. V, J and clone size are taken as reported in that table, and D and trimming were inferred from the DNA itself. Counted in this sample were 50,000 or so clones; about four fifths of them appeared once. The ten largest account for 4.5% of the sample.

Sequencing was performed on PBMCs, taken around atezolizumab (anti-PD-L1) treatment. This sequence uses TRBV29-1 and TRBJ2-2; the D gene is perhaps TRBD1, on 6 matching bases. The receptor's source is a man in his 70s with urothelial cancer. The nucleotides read TGCAGCGTTGCCGGGACATTGAACACCGGGGAGCTGTTTTTT. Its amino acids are CSVAGTLNTGELFF.